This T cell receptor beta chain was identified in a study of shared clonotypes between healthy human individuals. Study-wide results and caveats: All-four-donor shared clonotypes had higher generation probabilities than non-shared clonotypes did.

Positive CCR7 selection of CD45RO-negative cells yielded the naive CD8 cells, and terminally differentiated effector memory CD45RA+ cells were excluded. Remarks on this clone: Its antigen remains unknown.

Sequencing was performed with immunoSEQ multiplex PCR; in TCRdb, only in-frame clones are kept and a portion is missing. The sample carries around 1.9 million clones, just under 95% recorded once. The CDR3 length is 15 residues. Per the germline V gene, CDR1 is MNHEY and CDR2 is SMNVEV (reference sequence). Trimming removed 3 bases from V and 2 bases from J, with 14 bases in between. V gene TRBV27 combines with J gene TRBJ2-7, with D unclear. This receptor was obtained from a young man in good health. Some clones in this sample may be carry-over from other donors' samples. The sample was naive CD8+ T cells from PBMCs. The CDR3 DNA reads TGTGCCAGCAGTTTCTTCCGACCACCCCCCTACGAGCAGTACTTC. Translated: CASSFFRPPPYEQYF.